Following are 5 T cell receptor beta chains from one sample sequenced in a study of blood T cell repertoires in COVID-19. Using immunoSEQ multiplex PCR, the repertoire was profiled, and TCRdb retains in-frame clones only, with some absent. Of approximately 60,000 clones in the sample, roughly 80% are singletons; the top ten hold 15% to 20%. The sequencing sample was made of peripheral blood. Every receptor here comes from a man aged 55-75 years with acute or convalescent COVID-19.

The V gene is TRBV2, the J gene TRBJ2-5; D may be TRBD2 (7 bases). Germline values: CDR1 SNHLY, CDR2 FYNNEI. There are 13 residues in the CDR3. The V gene lost 7 bases and the J gene lost 4 bases, with 13 bases spanning the gap. CDR3 sequence reads: CASKGGGSETQYF. The CDR3, as DNA: TGTGCCAGCAAAGGGGGGGGGTCAGAGACCCAGTACTTC. Variable domain in full (rest from reference TRBV2 and TRBJ2-5): EPEVTQTPSHQVTQMGQEVILRCVPISNHLYFYWYRQILGQKVEFLVSFYNNEISEKSEIFDDQFSVERPDGSNFTLKIRSTKLEDSAMYFCASKGGGSETQYFGPGTRLLVL.

The chain is built from TRBV11-3 and TRBJ2-1; TRBD2 matches at 13 bases. The J segment lost 0 bases and the V segment lost 0 bases, leaving 8 bases of the junction unmatched. In germline, CDR1 is SGHNT, CDR2 YENEEA. The CDR3 is 20 amino acids. In DNA form, the CDR3 reads TGTGCCAGCAGCTTAGAAAGGACTAGCGGGAGTAGAAGCTCCTACAATGAGCAGTTCTTC. Translated, it gives CASSLERTSGSRSSYNEQFF.

The V gene is TRBV7-3, the J gene TRBJ2-5; 12 positions match TRBD2. Germline lookup yields CDR1 SGHTA and CDR2 FQGTGA. The CDR3 is made up of 17 amino acids. V trimming: 7 bases; J trimming: 5 bases; junction bases outside the gene matches: 14. The CDR3 loop reads CASTPPGLAGFWETQYF. CDR3 sequence (DNA): TGTGCCAGCACCCCCCCGGGACTAGCGGGTTTCTGGGAGACCCAGTACTTC. Supplemented by reference TRBV7-3 and TRBJ2-5, the full variable domain reads GAGVSQTPSNKVTEKGKYVELRCDPISGHTALYWYRQSLGQGPEFLIYFQGTGAADDSGLPNDRFFAVRPEGSVSTLKIQRTERGDSAVYLCASTPPGLAGFWETQYFGPGTRLLVL.

The rearrangement links TRBV7-2 to TRBJ2-1, with D tentatively TRBD2 (6 bases). The germline V and J ends were trimmed by 0 bases and 8 bases, with 17 bases remaining between them. Germline V lookup: CDR1 SGHTA, CDR2 FQGNSA. The CDR3 is made up of 16 amino acids. The CDR3 nucleotides read TGTGCCAGCAGCTTAGCGGGAGGAGATAGGATTTATGAGCAGTTCTTC. Translated, it gives CASSLAGGDRIYEQFF. Variable domain in full (rest from reference TRBV7-2 and TRBJ2-1): GAGVSQSPSNKVTEKGKDVELRCDPISGHTALYWYRQSLGQGLEFLIYFQGNSAPDKSGLPSDRFSAERTGGSVSTLTIQRTQQEDSAVYLCASSLAGGDRIYEQFFGPGTRLTVL.

The sample holds one count of this clone. The chain carries TRBV27 and TRBJ2-3, with 13 nucleotides matching TRBD2. The CDR3 totals 14 residues. Germline CDR1 and CDR2: MNHEY and SMNVEV (reference sequence). J gave up 13 bases and V 0 bases, and 4 bases lay outside the gene matches. CDR3 sequence reads: CASSLSVTSGRKYF. CDR3 sequence (DNA): TGTGCCAGCAGTTTATCGGTGACTAGCGGGAGGAAGTATTTT.